The TCR beta chain under discussion was sequenced for a study of blood T cell repertoires in COVID-19. Across the whole study: Acute and convalescent COVID-19 specimens originated in the United States, Italy and Spain. The analysed material was cDNA or gDNA that came from T cells, B-cell-depleted T cells, or PBMCs.

From germline, CDR1 is LNHNV and CDR2 YYDKDF (reference sequence). Trimming took 3 bases from V and 7 from J, leaving 18 bases between them. The CDR3 is 15 amino acids. In the original processing: Amplification of reference gene primers provided the estimated nucleated cell counts. Data came from immunoSEQ multiplex PCR; TCRdb stores just in-frame clones and leaves some out. The V and J calls and clone size were taken over from that table, and D and trimming were inferred from the DNA. Here the sample spans roughly 61,000 clones, less than 85% being singletons. The sequenced material came from peripheral blood. The V call is TRBV15, the J call TRBJ2-5, with TRBD2 as a possible D gene (5 bases). This receptor was identified in a woman in her 70s with acute or convalescent COVID-19. The CDR3 region has the DNA TGTGCCACCAGCAGTAGAAGCGGCGGCCTCGGGACCCAGTACTTC. As protein: CATSSRSGGLGTQYF. The whole variable domain, remainder taken from reference TRBV15 and TRBJ2-5, is DAMVIQNPRYQVTQFGKPVTLSCSQTLNHNVMYWYQQKSSQAPKLLFHYYDKDFNNEADTPDNFQSRRPNTSFCFLDIRSPGLGDTAMYLCATSSRSGGLGTQYFGPGTRLLVL.